This T cell receptor beta chain derives from a study of beta chain features in type 1 diabetes. Note on this clone: Its antigen is not identified.

The CDR3 covers 13 residues. CDR1 and CDR2 (germline): SGHRS, YFSETQ. The V and J ends lost 0 bases and 0 bases respectively, with 4 bases between them. What was sequenced were expressed TCRB transcripts, since all of the isolated RNA had been reverse transcribed. Libraries were prepared by immunoSEQ multiplex PCR; TCRdb keeps only in-frame clonotypes and omits some of them. The sample holds approximately 30,000 clones, around three fifths seen once. Study outcomes and limitations: Junctions at VDJ sites from type 1 diabetes patients had fewer insertions and more deletions. Sampled from patients, naive, central memory and Treg TCRB repertoires appeared more similar than those sampled from healthy donors. There was a moderate but significant shortening of TCRB CDR3s in all four CD4+ subsets of Type 1 diabetes patients.

The receptor was isolated from a woman between 25 and 40 years old with type 1 diabetes. Sequencing was carried out using Tregs from blood. V and J are TRBV5-1 and TRBJ2-7; D remains unclear. The CDR3 protein is CASSLGSSYEQYF. In DNA, the CDR3 is TGCGCCAGCAGCTTGGGCAGCTCCTACGAGCAGTACTTC.